This TCR beta chain was recorded in a study of blood T cell repertoires in COVID-19. The overall study: PBMCs, B-cell-depleted T cells, or T cells provided the cDNA or gDNA that made up the material.

The repertoire was sequenced with immunoSEQ multiplex PCR; TCRdb's copy has only in-frame clones and lacks some. The table has around 250,000 clones, about four fifths seen once. Germline-derived CDR1 and CDR2 are SGHAT and FQNNGV. The CDR3 runs 15 residues. J lost 8 bases, V lost 5 bases, and 5 bases had no gene match. This receptor was identified in a man older than 75 with acute or convalescent COVID-19. The specimen was peripheral blood. The rearrangement links TRBV11-2 to TRBJ2-1; 14 bases align to TRBD2. CDR3 sequence (DNA): TGTGCCAGCAGCCCCGGACTAGCGGGAGGTGATGAGCAGTTCTTC. Amino acids: CASSPGLAGGDEQFF.